These T cell receptor beta chains were read from a single sample in a study of cytomegalovirus exposure and HLA in healthy donors. TCRdb's table, derived via immunoSEQ multiplex PCR, lists solely in-frame clones and lacks some. The data show roughly 250,000 clones, roughly 80% seen once. The source material was PBMCs. The receptors were sampled from a girl aged 2-10 years in good health and CMV-seronegative. The CDR3 runs from the conserved cysteine through the conserved F or W. A D gene is named only where the DNA matches it firmly. The size field is filled for only some rows; it gives once, few, many or a size class.

>-|TRBJ2-7|-|TRBV4-1
TGCGCCAGCAGCCCTCGTCCTAGCGCCTACGAGCAGTACTTC
CASSPRPSAYEQYF
>TRBD1|TRBJ2-7|-|TRBV4-1
TGCGCCAGCAGCCAAGATGGGGACAGGGGGTCCTACGAGCAGTACTTC
CASSQDGDRGSYEQYF
>-|TRBJ1-1|-|TRBV6-1
TGTGCCAGCAGTGAGCCCAGAACAGTCAACACTGAAGCTTTCTTT
CASSEPRTVNTEAFF
>-|TRBJ2-1|-|TRBV5-1
TGCGCCAGCAGCCCGGAGGTAGATGAGCAGTTCTTC
CASSPEVDEQFF
>-|TRBJ2-2|-|TRBV5-1
TGCGCCAGCAGCTCAGGGGTCCCCCCCGGGGAGCTGTTTTTT
CASSSGVPPGELFF
>-|TRBJ1-5|-|TRBV7-9
TGTGCCAGCAGCTTAGAGGGACTTTCTGGGCAGCCCCAGCATTTT
CASSLEGLSGQPQHF
>-|TRBJ1-2|-|TRBV9
TGTGCCAGCAGGGGCACAGGGAACTATGGCTACACCTTC
CASRGTGNYGYTF
>-|TRBJ1-1|once|TRBV5-4
TGTGCCAGCAGCTCCAGGGAAGGGAACACTGAAGCTTTCTTT
CASSSREGNTEAFF
>-|TRBJ2-2|-|TRBV5-1
TGCGCCAGCAGAAGGGCAGGGCAGTCTTTCGGGACCGGGGAGCTGTTTTTT
CASRRAGQSFGTGELFF
>TRBD1|TRBJ1-6|-|TRBV4-1
TGCGCCAGCAGCCTTACGACAGGGCCCGAGGCCCTCCACTTT
CASSLTTGPEALHF
>TRBD2|TRBJ2-7|-|TRBV5-4
TGTGCCAGCAGTCGTGGTAGCGGGGGGTCGACCTACGAGCAGTACTTC
CASSRGSGGSTYEQYF